Following are 23 T cell receptor beta chains from one sample sequenced in a study of T cells in Graves' hyperthyroidism and ophthalmopathy (dated by TCRdb to the late 2010s). Library generation was performed with multiplex PCR. TCRdb names Illumina HiSeq 2000 as the instrument used. The TCR beta CDR3 regions were amplified from the RNA transcripts. The first round of RT-PCR for the TCR CDR3 was performed with the HTBI primer set and the Qiagen OneStep RT-PCR kit. TCRdb reanalyzed the raw reads on its own, using fastp at Q25 for trimming and MiXCR for clone calling, and kept in-frame beta chains. Rows are combined by CDR3 protein, so each entry shows the most common genes and DNA. The table for this sample lists 800,000 or so distinct CDR3 sequences; around 38% of them were counted only once. The biggest ten clones account for about 9% of the sample. Sequencing was performed on blood. These receptors all stem from a man between 18 and 35 years old with Graves' hyperthyroidism.

The chain joins TRBV7-2 to TRBJ2-7; no reliable D call. CDR3 length: 14 amino acids. Germline CDR1 and CDR2: SGHTA and FQGNSA. Trimming shortened V by 1 base and J by 2 bases, and 9 bases separated the two germline ends. CDR3 sequence reads: CASSLEGKTYEQYF. As DNA, the CDR3 is TGTGCCAGCAGCTTAGAGGGCAAAACCTACGAGCAGTACTTC. Full variable domain (outside the CDR3, taken from reference TRBV7-2 and TRBJ2-7): GAGVSQSPSNKVTEKGKDVELRCDPISGHTALYWYRQSLGQGLEFLIYFQGNSAPDKSGLPSDRFSAERTGGSVSTLTIQRTQQEDSAVYLCASSLEGKTYEQYFGPGTRLTVT.

This clonotype was seen only once. This may stem from a read error, because a much larger clone lies one nucleotide away. CDR3 nucleotides: TGTGCCAACAGCTCTGACCGGTGGGGCACTGAAGCTTTCTTT. Encoded protein: CANSSDRWGTEAFF. V is TRBV7-8 and J is TRBJ1-1, with D hard to call. The germline V gene has CDR1 SGHVS and CDR2 FQNEAQ. The CDR3 extends over 14 amino acids.

To note about this clonotype: This may stem from a read error, because a much larger clone lies one nucleotide away. J is TRBJ2-7 and V is TRBV2, with D unresolved. This CDR3 spans 14 amino acids. CDR1 SNHLY and CDR2 FYNNEI come from the germline V gene. This CDR3 is CARSVPDTSYEQYF. CDR3 bases: TGTGCCCGCAGTGTACCCGACACCTCCTACGAGCAGTACTTC.

Worth noting for this clonotype: A read error may explain this, as a much larger clone is one base away. The chain links TRBV20-1 to TRBJ2-5, with 9 bases that match TRBD2. Trimming took 5 bases from V and 9 from J; bases not matched to a gene: 7. CDR1 is DFQATT, CDR2 SNEGSKA, per germline (reference sequence). The CDR3 runs to 12 residues. CDR3 residues: CSAGLAHQAQYF. CDR3 nucleotide sequence: TGCAGTGCTGGACTAGCGCATCAGGCCCAGTACTTC.

This clonotype was observed a handful of times. The J gene is TRBJ2-7, the V gene TRBV13, with 7 bases that match TRBD1. Trimming at V came to 3 bases and at J to 2 bases, leaving 7 bases not matched to a gene. Germline CDR1 PRHDT, CDR2 FYEKMQ (reference sequence). The CDR3 covers 15 residues. The CDR3 protein is CASSFQSGTAYEQYF. In nucleotides, the CDR3 is TGTGCCAGCAGCTTCCAATCCGGGACAGCCTACGAGCAGTACTTC.

This clonotype has only a few counts. The rearrangement joins TRBV20-1 to TRBJ2-2; a possible D gene is TRBD1 (6 bases). Deletions cut 0 bases from V and 7 bases from J, with 12 bases between. The CDR3 contains 14 residues. Germline values: CDR1 DFQATT, CDR2 SNEGSKA (reference sequence). The CDR3 bases are TGCAGTGCTAGAGATATCACAGGGTTCGGGGAGCTGTTTTTT. Encoded protein: CSARDITGFGELFF.

This clonotype showed up just a few times. This chain uses TRBV7-9 with TRBJ1-3; tentatively, D is TRBD1 (6 bases). CDR3 length: 15 residues. Trimming cost V 1 base and J 5 bases, with 12 bases left between them. Germline V gene data show CDR1 as SEHNR and CDR2 as FQNEAQ (reference sequence). The CDR3 region is CASSLGGGFRNTIYF. CDR3 sequence (DNA): TGTGCCAGCAGCTTAGGTGGGGGCTTTAGAAACACCATATATTTT.

The chain carries TRBV7-6 and TRBJ2-2; D ambiguous. Germline V CDR1 and CDR2: SGHVS, FNYEAQ. V was trimmed by 5 bases and J by 7 bases, leaving 11 bases between them. This CDR3 has 13 amino acids. The chain's CDR3 is CASSPWGFGELFF. The CDR3 DNA follows: TGTGCCAGCAGCCCTTGGGGTTTCGGGGAGCTGTTTTTT.

This clonotype came up many times. This sequence joins TRBV7-8 and TRBJ1-5, with TRBD1 identical over 8 bases. Trimming removed 7 bases from V and 5 bases from J; junction bases left unmatched: 13. There are 16 residues in the CDR3. Per germline, CDR1 SGHVS and CDR2 FQNEAQ. This CDR3 is CASTQSSGQVHQPQHF. The CDR3, as DNA: TGTGCCAGCACCCAATCCTCGGGACAGGTCCATCAGCCCCAGCATTTT.

V usage is TRBV6-5 and J usage is TRBJ1-1, with D unresolved. V gave up 2 bases and J gave up 5 bases, with 9 bases separating them. This CDR3 region has 13 residues. Germline CDR1 and CDR2: MNHEY and SVGAGI. The DNA for the CDR3 is TGTGCCAGCAGTTACGGCCAACGGACTGAAGCTTTCTTT. Protein sequence: CASSYGQRTEAFF.

This clonotype has only a few counts. The chain employs TRBV5-6 and TRBJ1-2; D is ambiguous. The germline gives CDR1 SGHDT, CDR2 YYEEEE. The ends were cut back, 1 base at V and 1 base at J, with 8 bases in the middle. The CDR3 sequence is 14 residues long. Written as DNA, the CDR3 is TGTGCCAGCAGCTTGCAACGGATTAACTATGGCTACACCTTC. Encoded protein: CASSLQRINYGYTF.

The chain couples TRBV24-1 to TRBJ2-2, with 9 bases identical to TRBD1. The CDR3 extends over 14 amino acids. Germline trimming cut 8 bases from V and 8 bases from J; bases unmatched to any gene: 8. In germline, CDR1 is KGHDR, CDR2 SFDVKD. CDR3 residues: CATTSDRGIGELFF. CDR3 nucleotide sequence: TGTGCCACCACCTCGGACAGGGGAATAGGGGAGCTGTTTTTT.

This clonotype was seen only a few times. Written as DNA, the CDR3 is TGTGCCAGCAGCTTCCCCAGGACAGGCCTAAATGAAAAACTGTTTTTT. Its protein is CASSFPRTGLNEKLFF. This chain uses TRBV7-9 with TRBJ1-4, with 7 bases identical to TRBD1. J gave up 5 bases and V 3 bases, and 9 bases lay outside the gene matches. Per germline, CDR1 SEHNR and CDR2 FQNEAQ (reference sequence). This CDR3 has 16 amino acids.

A word on this clonotype: With a much larger clone just one base away, this may be a read error. The chain couples TRBV6-5 to TRBJ1-6; 8 nucleotides agree with TRBD1. Trimming took 2 bases from V and 13 from J; bases not matched to a gene: 13. Germline V gene data show CDR1 as MNHEY and CDR2 as SVGAGI. This CDR3 region has 16 residues. CDR3 protein: CASSYKGQAVSAPLHF. Written as DNA, the CDR3 is TGTGCCAGCAGTTACAAGGGACAGGCAGTTTCCGCGCCCCTCCACTTT.

This clonotype was seen at least ten times. This chain joins TRBV6-5 and TRBJ1-2; 7 positions match TRBD1. Per germline, CDR1 MNHEY and CDR2 SVGAGI. CDR3 length equals 12 residues. V was clipped by 5 bases and J by 7 bases; unmatched bases: 4. The CDR3 loop is CASSQQGSGYTF. The CDR3 nucleotides read TGTGCCAGCAGTCAACAGGGGAGTGGCTACACCTTC.

This clonotype was counted a few times. V and J are TRBV7-9 and TRBJ2-5; TRBD2 matches at 9 bases. Germline V gene lookup returns CDR1 SEHNR and CDR2 FQNEAQ (reference sequence). With 2 bases clipped from V and 3 bases from J, the junction kept 7 bases outside the gene matches. The CDR3 loop spans 16 amino acids. The CDR3, as DNA: TGTGCCAGCAGCTTAATCGGAGCTAGCGGGAAAGAGACCCAGTACTTC. It translates to CASSLIGASGKETQYF. Combining the CDR3 with reference TRBV7-9 and TRBJ2-5 gives the whole variable domain DTGVSQNPRHKITKRGQNVTFRCDPISEHNRLYWYRQTLGQGPEFLTYFQNEAQLEKSRLLSDRFSAERPKGSFSTLEIQRTEQGDSAMYLCASSLIGASGKETQYFGPGTRLLVL.

In this sample, this clonotype turned up many times. This rearrangement joins TRBV10-3 to TRBJ1-1; TRBD1 matches at 7 bases. CDR1 and CDR2 (germline): ENHRY, SYGVKD. This CDR3 has 16 residues. J gave up 0 bases and V 10 bases, and 14 bases lay outside the gene matches. The CDR3 region is CATLGTLGQMNTEAFF. The CDR3 nucleotides read TGTGCCACCCTTGGGACTTTGGGACAGATGAACACTGAAGCTTTCTTT.

This clonotype has a handful of counts. This chain joins TRBV6-1 and TRBJ2-2; D remains unclear. Germline CDR1 MNHNS, CDR2 SASEGT. With 7 bases removed from V and 4 bases from J, the gap between germline ends came to 10 bases. This CDR3 region has 13 residues. The DNA of the CDR3 is TGTGCCAGCATACGGGCCTTCACCGGGGAGCTGTTTTTT. The encoded protein is CASIRAFTGELFF.

The chain couples TRBV12-3 or TRBV12-4 to TRBJ1-5, with D unresolved. V shed 6 bases and J shed 0 bases, with 15 bases lying between them. The CDR3 covers 16 residues. CDR3 DNA sequence: TGTGCCAGCAGAATAAGTAACAGCCATAGCAATCAGCCCCAGCATTTT. Translated, it gives CASRISNSHSNQPQHF.

This chain links TRBV2 with TRBJ1-5, with 10 bases aligning to TRBD1. Germline V CDR1 and CDR2: SNHLY, FYNNEI. The CDR3 is 14 amino acids. With 7 bases clipped from V and 1 base from J, the junction kept 1 base outside the gene matches. DNA of the CDR3: TGTGCCAGCACGGGACAGGGGAGCAATCAGCCCCAGCATTTT. Protein sequence: CASTGQGSNQPQHF.

This clonotype has a handful of counts. The chain joins TRBV7-2 to TRBJ2-7, with D maybe TRBD2 (5 bases). V was pared by 3 bases and J by 1 base, with 19 bases between. There are 17 residues in the CDR3. Germline values: CDR1 SGHTA, CDR2 FQGNSA. The CDR3 sequence is CASSLISSGLQSYEQYF. As DNA, the CDR3 is TGTGCCAGCAGCTTGATCAGCTCAGGACTCCAATCCTACGAGCAGTACTTC.

In its sample, this clonotype was seen many times. V gene TRBV29-1 combines with J gene TRBJ2-7, with 8 bases fitting TRBD1. CDR3 length equals 15 residues. Germline lookup yields CDR1 SQVTM and CDR2 ANQGSEA. V was pared by 0 bases and J by 0 bases, with 4 bases of the junction left unmatched. The CDR3 protein is CSVEDRTGSSYEQYF. DNA of the CDR3: TGCAGCGTTGAAGACAGGACAGGGAGCTCCTACGAGCAGTACTTC.

This clonotype was observed a handful of times. The gene calls are TRBV6-5 and TRBJ1-2; D ambiguous. Trimming cost V 5 bases and J 2 bases, with 6 bases left between them. The CDR3 spans 12 residues. Per the germline V gene, CDR1 is MNHEY and CDR2 is SVGAGI. Here the CDR3 reads CASSNGNYGYTF. In DNA form, the CDR3 reads TGTGCCAGCAGTAACGGCAACTATGGCTACACCTTC.